This T cell receptor (beta chain) originates from a study of CXCR3-negative and CXCR3-positive naive CD8 T cells. Study-level results: Hydrophobicity was higher for TRB CDR3s found in CXCR3-positive naive cells than in CXCR3-negative naive cells.

There are 13 residues in the CDR3. Germline V gene sequence: CDR1 SGHVS, CDR2 FQNEAQ. Of note for this clonotype: Antigen: not known.

The study made its TRB cDNA libraries by 5' RACE, adding UMI labels. TCRdb reprocessed the 5' RACE reads and stores each CDR3 protein as one record, lacking DNA. This table lists nearly 110,000 distinct CDR3 sequences. The sample consisted of naive CXCR3+ CD8+ T cells from blood. Subset specified: CD45RO-CCR7+CD27+CD95- naive CD8+ T cells expressing CXCR3 (TNR3+). The source of this sequence is a human donor in good health. Some clones in this sample may be carry-over from other donors' samples. The chain couples TRBV7-8 to TRBJ2-3. The CDR3 here is CASSPYSGDTQYF. Full variable domain (remainder filled in from reference TRBV7-8 and TRBJ2-3): GAGVSQSPRYKVAKRGQDVALRCDPISGHVSLFWYQQALGQGPEFLTYFQNEAQLDKSGLPSDRFFAERPEGSVSTLKIQRTQQEDSAVYLCASSPYSGDTQYFGPGTRLTVL.